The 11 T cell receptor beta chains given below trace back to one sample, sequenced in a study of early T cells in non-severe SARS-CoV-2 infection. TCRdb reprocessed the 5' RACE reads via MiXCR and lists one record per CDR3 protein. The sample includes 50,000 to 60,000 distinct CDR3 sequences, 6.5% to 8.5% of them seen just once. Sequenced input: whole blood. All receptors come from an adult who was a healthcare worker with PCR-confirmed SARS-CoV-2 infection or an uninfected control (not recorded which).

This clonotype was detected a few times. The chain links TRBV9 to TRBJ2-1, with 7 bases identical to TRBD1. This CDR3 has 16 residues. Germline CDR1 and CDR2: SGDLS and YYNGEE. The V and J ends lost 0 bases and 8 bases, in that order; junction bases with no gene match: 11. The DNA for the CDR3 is TGTGCCAGCAGCGTAGCTCGTGGGGGTACAGGGGATGAGCAGTTCTTC. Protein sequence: CASSVARGGTGDEQFF.

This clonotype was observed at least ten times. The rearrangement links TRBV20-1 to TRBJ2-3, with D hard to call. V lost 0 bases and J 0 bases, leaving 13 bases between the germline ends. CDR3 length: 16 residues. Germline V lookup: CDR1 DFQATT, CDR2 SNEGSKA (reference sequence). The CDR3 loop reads CSARDPRVPSTDTQYF. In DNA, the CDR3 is TGCAGTGCTAGAGATCCCCGGGTTCCAAGCACAGATACGCAGTATTTT.

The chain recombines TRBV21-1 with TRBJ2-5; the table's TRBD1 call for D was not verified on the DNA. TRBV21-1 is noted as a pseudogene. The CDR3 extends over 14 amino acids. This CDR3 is CASSKLPVQETQYF. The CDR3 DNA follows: TGTGCCAGCAGCAAACTTCCCGTACAAGAGACCCAGTACTTC.

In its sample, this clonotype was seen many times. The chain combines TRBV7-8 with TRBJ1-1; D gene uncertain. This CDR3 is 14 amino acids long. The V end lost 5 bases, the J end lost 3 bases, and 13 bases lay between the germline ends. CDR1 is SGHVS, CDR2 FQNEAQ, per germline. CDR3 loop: CASSEDRYYTEAFF. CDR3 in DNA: TGTGCCAGCAGCGAAGACCGGTATTACACTGAAGCTTTCTTT.

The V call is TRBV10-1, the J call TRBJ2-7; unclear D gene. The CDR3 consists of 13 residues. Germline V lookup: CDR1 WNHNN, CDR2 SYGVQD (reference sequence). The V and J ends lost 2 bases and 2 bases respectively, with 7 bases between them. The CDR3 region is CASSERVPYEQYF. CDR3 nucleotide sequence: TGCGCCAGCAGTGAGCGGGTCCCCTACGAGCAGTACTTC.

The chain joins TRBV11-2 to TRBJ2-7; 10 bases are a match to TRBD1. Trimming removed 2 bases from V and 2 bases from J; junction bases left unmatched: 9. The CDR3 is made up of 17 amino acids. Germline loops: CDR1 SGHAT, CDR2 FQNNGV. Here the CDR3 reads CASSLTDRDRGTYEQYF. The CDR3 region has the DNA TGTGCCAGCAGCTTAACAGACCGGGACAGGGGTACCTACGAGCAGTACTTC. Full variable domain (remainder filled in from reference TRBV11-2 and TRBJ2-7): EAGVAQSPRYKIIEKRQSVAFWCNPISGHATLYWYQQILGQGPKLLIQFQNNGVVDDSQLPKDRFSAERLKGVDSTLKIQPAKLEDSAVYLCASSLTDRDRGTYEQYFGPGTRLTVT.

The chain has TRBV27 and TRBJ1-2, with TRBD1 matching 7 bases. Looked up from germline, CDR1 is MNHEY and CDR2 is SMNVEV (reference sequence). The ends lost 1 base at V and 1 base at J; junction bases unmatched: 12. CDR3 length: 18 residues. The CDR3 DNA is TGTGCCAGCAGTTTATTATCTCCAGGGGGACCTTTTAACTATGGCTACACCTTC. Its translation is CASSLLSPGGPFNYGYTF.

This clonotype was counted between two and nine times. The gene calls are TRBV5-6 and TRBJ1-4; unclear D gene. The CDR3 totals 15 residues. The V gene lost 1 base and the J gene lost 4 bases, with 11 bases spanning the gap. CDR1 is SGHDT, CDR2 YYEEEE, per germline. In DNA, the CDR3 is TGTGCCAGCAGCTTGCGGACGGAATATAATGAAAAACTGTTTTTT. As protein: CASSLRTEYNEKLFF.

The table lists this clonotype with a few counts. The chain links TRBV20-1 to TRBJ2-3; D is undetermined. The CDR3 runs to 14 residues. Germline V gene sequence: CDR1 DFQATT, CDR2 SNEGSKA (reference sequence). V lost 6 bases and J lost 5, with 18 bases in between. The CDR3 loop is CSAPGHRTVDTQYF. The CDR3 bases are TGCAGTGCCCCTGGCCACAGAACAGTAGATACGCAGTATTTT.

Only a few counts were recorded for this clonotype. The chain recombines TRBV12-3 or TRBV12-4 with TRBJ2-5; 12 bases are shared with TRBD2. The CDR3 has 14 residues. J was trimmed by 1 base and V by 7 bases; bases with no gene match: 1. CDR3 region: CASTLAGGQETQYF. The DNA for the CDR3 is TGTGCCAGCACACTAGCGGGGGGCCAAGAGACCCAGTACTTC.

CDR3 in DNA: TGTGCCAGCAGTTTGACGAGTGGAGGGGAGCAGTACTTC. Translation: CASSLTSGGEQYF. The chain links TRBV27 to TRBJ2-7; TRBD2 is a possible D gene (6 bases). This CDR3 is 13 amino acids long. V lost 3 bases and J 7 bases, leaving 13 bases between the germline ends. Germline CDR1 and CDR2: MNHEY and SMNVEV (reference sequence).